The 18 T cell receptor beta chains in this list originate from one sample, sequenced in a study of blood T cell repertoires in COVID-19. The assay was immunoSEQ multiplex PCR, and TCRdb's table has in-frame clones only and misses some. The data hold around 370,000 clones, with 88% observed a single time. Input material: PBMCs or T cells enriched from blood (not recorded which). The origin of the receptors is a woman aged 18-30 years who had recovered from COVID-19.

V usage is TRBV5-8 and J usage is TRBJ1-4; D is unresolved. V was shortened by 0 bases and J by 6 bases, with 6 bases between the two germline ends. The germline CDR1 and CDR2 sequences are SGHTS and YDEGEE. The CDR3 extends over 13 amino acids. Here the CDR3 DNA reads TGTGCCAGCAGCTTGGATAGCGATGAAAAACTGTTTTTT. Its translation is CASSLDSDEKLFF.

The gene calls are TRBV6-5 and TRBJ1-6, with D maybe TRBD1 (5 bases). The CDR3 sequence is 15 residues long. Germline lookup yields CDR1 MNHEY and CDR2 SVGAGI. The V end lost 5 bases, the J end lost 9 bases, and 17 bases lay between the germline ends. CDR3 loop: CASSPSGGAGSPLHF. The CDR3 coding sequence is TGTGCCAGCAGTCCCTCGGGAGGGGCAGGTTCACCCCTCCACTTT.

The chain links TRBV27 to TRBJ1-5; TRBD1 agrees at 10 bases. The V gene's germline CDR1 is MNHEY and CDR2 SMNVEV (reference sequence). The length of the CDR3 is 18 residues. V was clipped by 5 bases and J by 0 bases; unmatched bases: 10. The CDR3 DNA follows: TGTGCCAGCAGTCCATGGGACAGGGGCCTTTATAGCAATCAGCCCCAGCATTTT. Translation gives CASSPWDRGLYSNQPQHF.

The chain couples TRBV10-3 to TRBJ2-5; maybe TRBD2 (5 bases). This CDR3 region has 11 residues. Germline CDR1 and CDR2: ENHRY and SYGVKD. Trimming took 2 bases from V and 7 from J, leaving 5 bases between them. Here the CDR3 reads CAISEGRTQYF. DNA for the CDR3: TGTGCCATCAGTGAGGGGAGGACCCAGTACTTC.

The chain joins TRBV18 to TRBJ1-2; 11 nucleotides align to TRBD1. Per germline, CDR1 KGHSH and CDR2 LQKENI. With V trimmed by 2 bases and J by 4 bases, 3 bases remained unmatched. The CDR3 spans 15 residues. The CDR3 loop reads CASSPGDRGGYGYTF. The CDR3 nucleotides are TGTGCCAGCTCACCAGGGGACAGGGGGGGCTATGGCTACACCTTC.

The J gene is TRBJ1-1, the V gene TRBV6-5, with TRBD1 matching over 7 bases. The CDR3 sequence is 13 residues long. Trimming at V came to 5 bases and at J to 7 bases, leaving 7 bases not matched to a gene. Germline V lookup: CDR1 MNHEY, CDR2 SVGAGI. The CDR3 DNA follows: TGTGCCAGCAGTATAGGGACAGCCTTTGAAGCTTTCTTT. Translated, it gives CASSIGTAFEAFF.

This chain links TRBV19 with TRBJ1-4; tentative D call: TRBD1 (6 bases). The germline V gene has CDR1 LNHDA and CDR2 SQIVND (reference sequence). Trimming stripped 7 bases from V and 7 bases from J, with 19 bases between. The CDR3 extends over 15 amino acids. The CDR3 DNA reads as TGTGCCAGTATACTCGGGGGGGGCTCCGGTGAAAAACTGTTTTTT. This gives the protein CASILGGGSGEKLFF.

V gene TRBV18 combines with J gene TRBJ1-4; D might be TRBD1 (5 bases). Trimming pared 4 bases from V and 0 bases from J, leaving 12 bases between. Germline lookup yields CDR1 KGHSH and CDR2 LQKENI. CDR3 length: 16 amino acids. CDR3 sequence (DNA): TGTGCCAGCTCACGGAATCGGGGGACAACTAATGAAAAACTGTTTTTT. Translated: CASSRNRGTTNEKLFF. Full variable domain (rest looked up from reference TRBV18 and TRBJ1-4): NAGVMQNPRHLVRRRGQEARLRCSPMKGHSHVYWYRQLPEEGLKFMVYLQKENIIDESGMPKERFSAEFPKEGPSILRIQQVVRGDSAAYFCASSRNRGTTNEKLFFGSGTQLSVL.

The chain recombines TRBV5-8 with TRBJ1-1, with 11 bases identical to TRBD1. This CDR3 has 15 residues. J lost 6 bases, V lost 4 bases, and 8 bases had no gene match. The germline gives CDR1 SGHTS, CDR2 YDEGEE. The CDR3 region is CASSPRDRGFSEAFF. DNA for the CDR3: TGTGCCAGCAGCCCCCGGGACAGGGGGTTCTCTGAAGCTTTCTTT.

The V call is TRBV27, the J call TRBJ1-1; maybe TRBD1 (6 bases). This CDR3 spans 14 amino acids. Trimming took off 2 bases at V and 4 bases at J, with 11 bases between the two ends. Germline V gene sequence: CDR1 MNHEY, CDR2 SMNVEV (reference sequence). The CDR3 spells CASSLAGGGTEAFF. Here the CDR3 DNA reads TGTGCCAGCAGTTTAGCGGGAGGGGGCACTGAAGCTTTCTTT.

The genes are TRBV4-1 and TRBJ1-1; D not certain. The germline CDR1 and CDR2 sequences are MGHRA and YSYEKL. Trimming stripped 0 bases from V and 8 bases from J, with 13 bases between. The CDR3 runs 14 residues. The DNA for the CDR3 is TGCGCCAGCAGCCAAGATATCGTGAGAGTCGAAGCTTTCTTT. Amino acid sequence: CASSQDIVRVEAFF.

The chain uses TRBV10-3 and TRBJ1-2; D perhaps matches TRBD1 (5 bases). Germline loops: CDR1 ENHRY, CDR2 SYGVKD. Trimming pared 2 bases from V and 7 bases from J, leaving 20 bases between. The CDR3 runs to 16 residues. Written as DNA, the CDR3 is TGTGCCATCAGTGAGATTGACGTCTCCAGGGATCCTGGCTACACCTTC. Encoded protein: CAISEIDVSRDPGYTF.

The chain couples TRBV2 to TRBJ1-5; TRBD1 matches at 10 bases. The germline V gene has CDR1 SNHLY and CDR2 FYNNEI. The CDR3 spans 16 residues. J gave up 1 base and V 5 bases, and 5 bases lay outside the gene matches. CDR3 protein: CASSWGQGISNQPQHF. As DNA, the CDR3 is TGTGCCAGCAGTTGGGGACAGGGGATAAGCAATCAGCCCCAGCATTTT.

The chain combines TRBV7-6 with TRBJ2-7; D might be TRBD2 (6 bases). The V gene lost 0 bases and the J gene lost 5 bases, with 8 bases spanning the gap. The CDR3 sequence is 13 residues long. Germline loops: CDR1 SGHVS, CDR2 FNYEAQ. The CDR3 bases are TGTGCCAGCAGCTTAGCGGAGGGGAACGAGCAGTACTTC. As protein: CASSLAEGNEQYF.

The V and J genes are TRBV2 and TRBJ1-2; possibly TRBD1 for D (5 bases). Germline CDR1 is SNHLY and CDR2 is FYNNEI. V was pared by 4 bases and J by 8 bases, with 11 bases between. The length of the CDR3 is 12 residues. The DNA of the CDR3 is TGTGCCAGCAGTGTGGGGGGTCGCGGCTACACCTTC. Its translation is CASSVGGRGYTF.

The CDR3 sequence is CASTGTGDVEKLFF. CDR3 bases: TGTGCCAGCACCGGGACAGGGGACGTTGAAAAACTGTTTTTT. This chain connects TRBV2 to TRBJ1-4; TRBD1 agrees at 10 bases. CDR1 is SNHLY and CDR2 is FYNNEI in the germline V gene. There are 14 residues in the CDR3. The V and J ends lost 7 bases and 7 bases, in that order; junction bases with no gene match: 6.

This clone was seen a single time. The CDR3 here is CASSPTGVYGYTF. As DNA, the CDR3 is TGTGCCAGCAGCCCGACGGGGGTCTATGGCTACACCTTC. The genes are TRBV7-9 and TRBJ1-2; D may be TRBD1 (5 bases). The germline V gene encodes CDR1 SEHNR and CDR2 FQNEAQ (reference sequence). Trimming pared 5 bases from V and 4 bases from J, leaving 11 bases between. CDR3 length: 13 residues.

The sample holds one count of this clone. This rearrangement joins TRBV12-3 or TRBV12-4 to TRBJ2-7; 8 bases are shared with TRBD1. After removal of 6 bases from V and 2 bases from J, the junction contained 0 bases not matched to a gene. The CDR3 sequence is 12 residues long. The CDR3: CASRDRAYEQYF. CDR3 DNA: TGTGCCAGCAGGGACAGGGCCTACGAGCAGTACTTC.